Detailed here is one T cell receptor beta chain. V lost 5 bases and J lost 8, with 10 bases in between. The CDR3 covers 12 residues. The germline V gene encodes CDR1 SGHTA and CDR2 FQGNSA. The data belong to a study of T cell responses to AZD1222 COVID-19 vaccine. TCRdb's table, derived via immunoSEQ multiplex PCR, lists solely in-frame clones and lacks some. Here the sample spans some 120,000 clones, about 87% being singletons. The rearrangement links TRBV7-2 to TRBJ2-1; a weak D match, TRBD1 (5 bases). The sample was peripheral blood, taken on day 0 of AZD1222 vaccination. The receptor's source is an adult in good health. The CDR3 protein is CASSPQGYEQFF. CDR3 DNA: TGTGCCAGCAGCCCTCAGGGCTATGAGCAGTTCTTC.